This T cell receptor (beta chain) was profiled in a study of T cell responses to AZD1222 COVID-19 vaccine. Overall study findings and caveats: It should be noted that donors were predominantly white British and more often female, and clonal diversity was possibly underestimated. Nearly half of the spike-specific TCRs reportedly recognize variant regions that carry no mutations.

The repertoire was sequenced with immunoSEQ multiplex PCR; TCRdb's copy has only in-frame clones and lacks some. The top ten hold around 3% of the sample, which has some 92,000 clones, around 89% seen once. About this clone itself: The target antigen is unknown.

The V end lost 4 bases, the J end lost 0 bases, and 13 bases lay between the germline ends. Germline V gene sequence: CDR1 SGDLS, CDR2 YYNGEE. The CDR3 sequence is 15 residues long. The clonotype was recovered from an adult in good health. The sample in question was peripheral blood, obtained on day 0 of AZD1222 vaccination. The gene calls are TRBV9 and TRBJ1-2; tentative D call: TRBD1 (6 bases). The CDR3 spells CASSLRQVANYGYTF. The CDR3 region has the DNA TGTGCCAGCAGCCTACGACAGGTCGCTAACTATGGCTACACCTTC.